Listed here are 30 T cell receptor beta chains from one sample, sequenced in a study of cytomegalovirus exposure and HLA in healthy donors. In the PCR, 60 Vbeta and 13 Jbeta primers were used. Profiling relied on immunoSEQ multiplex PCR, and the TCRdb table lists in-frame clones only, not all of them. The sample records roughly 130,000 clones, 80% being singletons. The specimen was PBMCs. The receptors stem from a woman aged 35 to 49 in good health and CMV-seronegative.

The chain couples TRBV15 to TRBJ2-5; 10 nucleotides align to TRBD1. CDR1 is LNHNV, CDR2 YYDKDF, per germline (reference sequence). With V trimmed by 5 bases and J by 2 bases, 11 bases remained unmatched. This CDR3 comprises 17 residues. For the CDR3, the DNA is TGTGCCACCAGCGACGCGGGACAGGGGTGGCCTCAAGAGACCCAGTACTTC. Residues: CATSDAGQGWPQETQYF.

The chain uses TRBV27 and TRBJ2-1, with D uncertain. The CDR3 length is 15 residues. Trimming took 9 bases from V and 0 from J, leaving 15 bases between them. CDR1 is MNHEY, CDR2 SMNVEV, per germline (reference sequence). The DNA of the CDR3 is TGTGCCAGTTTAGATCAGGCGAGCTCCTACAATGAGCAGTTCTTC. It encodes CASLDQASSYNEQFF.

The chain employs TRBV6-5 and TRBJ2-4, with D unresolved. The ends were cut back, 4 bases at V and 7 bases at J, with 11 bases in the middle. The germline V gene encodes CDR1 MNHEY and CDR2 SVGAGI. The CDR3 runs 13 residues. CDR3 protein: CASSSPRSNIQYF. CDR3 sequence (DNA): TGTGCCAGCAGTTCCCCTAGGTCCAACATTCAGTACTTC.

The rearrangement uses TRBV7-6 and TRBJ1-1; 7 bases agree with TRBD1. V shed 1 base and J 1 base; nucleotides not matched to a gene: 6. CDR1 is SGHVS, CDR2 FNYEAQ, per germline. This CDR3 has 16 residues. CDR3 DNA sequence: TGTGCCAGCAGCTTAGGTCAGGGGGGTTCGAACACTGAAGCTTTCTTT. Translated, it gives CASSLGQGGSNTEAFF.

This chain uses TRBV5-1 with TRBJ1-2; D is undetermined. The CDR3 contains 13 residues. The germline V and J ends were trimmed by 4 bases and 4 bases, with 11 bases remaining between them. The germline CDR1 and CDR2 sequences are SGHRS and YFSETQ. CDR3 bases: TGCGCCAGCAGCGCCGGGGTGGGCTATGGCTACACCTTC. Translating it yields CASSAGVGYGYTF.

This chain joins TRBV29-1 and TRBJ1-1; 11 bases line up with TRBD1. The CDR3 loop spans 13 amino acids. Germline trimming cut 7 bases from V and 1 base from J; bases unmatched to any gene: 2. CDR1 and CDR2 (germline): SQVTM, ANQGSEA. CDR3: CSGGQGANTEAFF. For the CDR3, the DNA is TGCAGCGGTGGACAGGGGGCGAACACTGAAGCTTTCTTT.

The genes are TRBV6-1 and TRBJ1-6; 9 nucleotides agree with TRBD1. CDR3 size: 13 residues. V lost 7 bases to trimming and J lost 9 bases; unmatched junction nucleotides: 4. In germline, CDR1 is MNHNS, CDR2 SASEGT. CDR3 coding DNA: TGTGCCAGCATCAGGACAGGGGTTTCACCCCTCCACTTT. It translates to CASIRTGVSPLHF.

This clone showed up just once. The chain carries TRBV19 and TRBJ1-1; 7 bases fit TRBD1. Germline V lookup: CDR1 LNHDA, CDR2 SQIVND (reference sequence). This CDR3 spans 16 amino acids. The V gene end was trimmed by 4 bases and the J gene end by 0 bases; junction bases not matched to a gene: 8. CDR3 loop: CASSTVGTVMNTEAFF. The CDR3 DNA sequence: TGTGCCAGTAGTACAGTCGGGACAGTTATGAACACTGAAGCTTTCTTT.

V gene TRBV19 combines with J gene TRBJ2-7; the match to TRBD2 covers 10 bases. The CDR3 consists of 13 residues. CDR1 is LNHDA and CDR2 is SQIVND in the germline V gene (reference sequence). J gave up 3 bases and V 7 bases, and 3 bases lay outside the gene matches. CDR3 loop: CASTLAGVYEQYF. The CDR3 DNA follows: TGTGCCAGTACCCTAGCGGGAGTCTACGAGCAGTACTTC.

CDR3 sequence: CASSLVALVGYEQYF. The CDR3 DNA follows: TGTGCCAGCAGTTTGGTGGCACTAGTCGGCTACGAGCAGTACTTC. The rearrangement joins TRBV27 to TRBJ2-7; D is perhaps TRBD2 (5 bases). This CDR3 region has 15 residues. Germline CDR1 reads MNHEY; CDR2 reads SMNVEV (reference sequence). Between the trimmed V and J ends, which lost 3 bases and 3 bases, there was a span of 15 bases.

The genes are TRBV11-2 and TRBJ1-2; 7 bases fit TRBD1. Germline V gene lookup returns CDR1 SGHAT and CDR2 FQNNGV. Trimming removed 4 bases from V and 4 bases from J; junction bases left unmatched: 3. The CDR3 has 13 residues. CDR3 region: CASSSRQGYGYTF. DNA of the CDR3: TGTGCCAGCAGCTCGCGACAGGGCTATGGCTACACCTTC.

The CDR3 DNA sequence: TGTGCTAGTGGTTTGATAGGACAGTATGGCTACACCTTC. Translated: CASGLIGQYGYTF. The chain uses TRBV12-5 and TRBJ1-2; TRBD1 is a possible D gene (6 bases). Germline values: CDR1 LGHNT, CDR2 FRNRAP. The V gene lost 2 bases and the J gene lost 5 bases, with 9 bases spanning the gap. The CDR3 loop spans 13 amino acids.

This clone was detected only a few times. The CDR3 bases are TGTGCCAGCAGCTTGGCAGATTACGGGATTTGGGAGCAGTTCTTC. Translating gives CASSLADYGIWEQFF. The chain links TRBV5-4 to TRBJ2-1, with a weak D call TRBD2 (5 bases). Germline CDR1 is SGHNT and CDR2 is YYREEE (reference sequence). CDR3 length: 15 residues. V was clipped by 0 bases and J by 10 bases, with 17 bases between them.

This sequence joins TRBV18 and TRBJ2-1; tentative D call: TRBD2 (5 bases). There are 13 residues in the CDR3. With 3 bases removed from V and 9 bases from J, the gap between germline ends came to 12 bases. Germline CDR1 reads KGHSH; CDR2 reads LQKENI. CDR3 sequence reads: CASSPNRAGEQFF. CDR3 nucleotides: TGTGCCAGCTCACCGAATAGGGCGGGTGAGCAGTTCTTC.

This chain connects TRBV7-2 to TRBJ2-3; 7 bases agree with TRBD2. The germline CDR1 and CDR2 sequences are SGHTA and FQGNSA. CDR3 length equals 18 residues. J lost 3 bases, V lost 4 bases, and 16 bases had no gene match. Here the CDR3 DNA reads TGTGCCAGCAGCTCCCATAGGTGGGGAGGGCCGTCGACAGATACGCAGTATTTT. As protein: CASSSHRWGGPSTDTQYF.

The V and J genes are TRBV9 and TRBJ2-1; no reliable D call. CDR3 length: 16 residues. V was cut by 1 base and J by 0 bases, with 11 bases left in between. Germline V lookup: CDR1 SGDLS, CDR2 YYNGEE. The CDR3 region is CASSVFDERSYNEQFF. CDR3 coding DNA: TGTGCCAGCAGCGTATTTGACGAGCGCTCCTACAATGAGCAGTTCTTC.

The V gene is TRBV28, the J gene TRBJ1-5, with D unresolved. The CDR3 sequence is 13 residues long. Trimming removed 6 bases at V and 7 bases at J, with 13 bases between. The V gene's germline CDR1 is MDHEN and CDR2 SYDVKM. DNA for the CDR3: TGTGCCAGCAGCCTACAAAGAGGGCAGCCCCAGCATTTT. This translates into CASSLQRGQPQHF.

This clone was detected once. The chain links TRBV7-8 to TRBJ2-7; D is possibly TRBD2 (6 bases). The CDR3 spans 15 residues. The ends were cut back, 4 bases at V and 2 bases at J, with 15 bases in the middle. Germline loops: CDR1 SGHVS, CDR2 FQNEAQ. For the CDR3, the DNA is TGTGCCAGCAGCTCGGGAGACAGCAGGCCCTACGAGCAGTACTTC. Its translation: CASSSGDSRPYEQYF.

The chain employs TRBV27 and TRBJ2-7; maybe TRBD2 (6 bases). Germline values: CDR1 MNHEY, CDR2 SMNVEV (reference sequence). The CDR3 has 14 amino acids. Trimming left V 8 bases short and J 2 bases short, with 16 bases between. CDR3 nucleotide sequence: TGTGCCAGCGGCAGGGACCGCGGGGCCTACGAGCAGTACTTC. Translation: CASGRDRGAYEQYF.

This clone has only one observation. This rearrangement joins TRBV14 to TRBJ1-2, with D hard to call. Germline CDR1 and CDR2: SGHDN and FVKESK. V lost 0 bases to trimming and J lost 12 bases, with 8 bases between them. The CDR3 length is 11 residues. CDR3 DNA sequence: TGTGCCAGCAGCCAAGATCGGGGTCACACCTTC. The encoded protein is CASSQDRGHTF.

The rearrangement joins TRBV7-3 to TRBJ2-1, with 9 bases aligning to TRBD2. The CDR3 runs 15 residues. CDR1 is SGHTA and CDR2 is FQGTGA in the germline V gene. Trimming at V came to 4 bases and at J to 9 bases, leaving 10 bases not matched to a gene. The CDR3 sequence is CASSSTGTSRPEQFF. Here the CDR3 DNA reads TGTGCCAGCAGCTCCACCGGGACTAGCCGTCCTGAGCAGTTCTTC.

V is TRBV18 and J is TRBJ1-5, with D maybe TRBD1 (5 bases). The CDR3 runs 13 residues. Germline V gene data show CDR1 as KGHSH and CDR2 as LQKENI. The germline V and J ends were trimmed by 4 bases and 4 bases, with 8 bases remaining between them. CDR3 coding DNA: TGTGCCAGCTCACAAGGGGAAAATCAGCCCCAGCATTTT. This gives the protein CASSQGENQPQHF. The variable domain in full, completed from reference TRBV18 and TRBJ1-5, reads NAGVMQNPRHLVRRRGQEARLRCSPMKGHSHVYWYRQLPEEGLKFMVYLQKENIIDESGMPKERFSAEFPKEGPSILRIQQVVRGDSAAYFCASSQGENQPQHFGDGTRLSIL.

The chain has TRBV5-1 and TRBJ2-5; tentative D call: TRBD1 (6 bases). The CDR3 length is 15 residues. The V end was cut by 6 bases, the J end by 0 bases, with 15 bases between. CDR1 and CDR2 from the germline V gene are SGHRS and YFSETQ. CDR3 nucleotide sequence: TGCGCCAGCACCCACCCGGGACACGACCAAGAGACCCAGTACTTC. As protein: CASTHPGHDQETQYF.

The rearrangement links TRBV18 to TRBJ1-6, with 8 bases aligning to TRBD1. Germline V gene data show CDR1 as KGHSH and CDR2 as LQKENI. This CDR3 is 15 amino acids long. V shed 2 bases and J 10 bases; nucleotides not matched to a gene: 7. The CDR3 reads CASSPAGQGESPLHF. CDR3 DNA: TGTGCCAGCTCACCAGCCGGACAGGGTGAATCACCCCTCCACTTT.

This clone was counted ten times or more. CDR3 sequence: CASSPSAGYTDTQYF. Written as DNA, the CDR3 is TGTGCCAGCAGCCCGTCGGCGGGGTACACAGATACGCAGTATTTT. The chain combines TRBV6-5 with TRBJ2-3; D possibly corresponds to TRBD2 (6 bases). CDR1 and CDR2 (germline): MNHEY, SVGAGI. V was clipped by 6 bases and J by 2 bases, with 15 bases between them. This CDR3 spans 15 amino acids.

In nucleotides, the CDR3 is TGTGCCAGCAGCCGGACGGGGGGTCAAGAGACCCAGTACTTC. Its protein is CASSRTGGQETQYF. V and J are TRBV27 and TRBJ2-5; 7 nucleotides line up with TRBD2. The ends lost 6 bases at V and 2 bases at J; junction bases unmatched: 6. The CDR3 runs to 14 residues. From germline, CDR1 is MNHEY and CDR2 SMNVEV (reference sequence).

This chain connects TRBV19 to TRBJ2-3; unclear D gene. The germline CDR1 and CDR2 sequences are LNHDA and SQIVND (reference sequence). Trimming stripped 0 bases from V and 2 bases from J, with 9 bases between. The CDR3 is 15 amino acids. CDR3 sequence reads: CASSIEGPLTDTQYF. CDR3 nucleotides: TGTGCCAGTAGTATAGAGGGCCCACTCACAGATACGCAGTATTTT.

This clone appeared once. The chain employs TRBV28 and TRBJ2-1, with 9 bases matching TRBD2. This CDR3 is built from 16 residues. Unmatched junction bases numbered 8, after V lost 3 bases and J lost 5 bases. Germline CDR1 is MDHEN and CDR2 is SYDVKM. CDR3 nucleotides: TGTGCCAGCAGTTTGTTTGTCGCTAGCGGGAACAATGAGCAGTTCTTC. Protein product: CASSLFVASGNNEQFF.

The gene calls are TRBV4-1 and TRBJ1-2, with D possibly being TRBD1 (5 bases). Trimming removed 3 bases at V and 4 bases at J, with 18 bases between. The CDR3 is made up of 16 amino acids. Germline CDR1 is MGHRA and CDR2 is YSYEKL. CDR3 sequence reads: CASSHQPPSTVYGYTF. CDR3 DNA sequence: TGCGCCAGCAGCCACCAGCCCCCATCGACAGTCTATGGCTACACCTTC.

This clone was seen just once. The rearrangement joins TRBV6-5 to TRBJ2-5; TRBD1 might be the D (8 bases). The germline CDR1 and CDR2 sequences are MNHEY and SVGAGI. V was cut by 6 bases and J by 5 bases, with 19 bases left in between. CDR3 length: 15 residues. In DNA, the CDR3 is TGTGCCAGCAGACGACAGGGGCGGGAGTGGGAGACCCAGTACTTC. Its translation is CASRRQGREWETQYF.